Below, 20 T cell receptor beta chains from the same sample are listed, as sequenced in a study of CD8 T cells in ankylosing spondylitis. TCRdb reprocessed the 5' RACE reads with MiXCR, giving one entry per CDR3 protein. The sample has about 230,000 distinct CDR3 sequences, around 8% seen once. Specimen: blood, either unsorted or a sorted T cell fraction (not recorded which). All receptors come from a female donor with ankylosing spondylitis or in good health (not recorded which).

At least ten counts were recorded for this clonotype. V and J are TRBV12-3 or TRBV12-4 and TRBJ1-5; 10 bases are a match to TRBD1. The V gene end was trimmed by 6 bases and the J gene end by 4 bases; junction bases not matched to a gene: 6. CDR3 length: 15 amino acids. Here the CDR3 reads CASRGTGDPNQPQHF. As DNA, the CDR3 is TGTGCCAGCAGAGGGACAGGGGATCCTAATCAGCCCCAGCATTTT.

This clonotype showed up many times. V is TRBV15 and J is TRBJ2-1; no clear D. V was clipped by 5 bases and J by 0 bases, with 8 bases between them. CDR3 length: 14 amino acids. Per germline, CDR1 LNHNV and CDR2 YYDKDF (reference sequence). CDR3 DNA: TGTGCCACCAGCCCCTCAAGCTCCTACAATGAGCAGTTCTTC. This gives the protein CATSPSSSYNEQFF.

Many counts were recorded for this clonotype. The chain is built from TRBV5-1 and TRBJ2-1, with D perhaps TRBD2 (6 bases). CDR3 length equals 16 residues. Between the trimmed V and J ends, which lost 0 bases and 5 bases, there was a span of 15 bases. CDR1 and CDR2 from the germline V gene are SGHRS and YFSETQ. The CDR3 DNA reads as TGCGCCAGCAGCTTGGCGACGGGGCGGGGAAACAATGAGCAGTTCTTC. Its protein product is CASSLATGRGNNEQFF.

Many counts were recorded for this clonotype. The gene calls are TRBV3-1 and TRBJ2-3, with 10 bases identical to TRBD2. Losses at the gene ends were 0 bases for V and 0 bases for J; bases not matched to a gene: 6. Germline loops: CDR1 LGHDT, CDR2 YNNKEL (reference sequence). The CDR3 length is 18 residues. The CDR3 DNA follows: TGTGCCAGCAGCCAAGACAGCCCTAGCGGGGGTAGCACAGATACGCAGTATTTT. Translating gives CASSQDSPSGGSTDTQYF.

This clonotype was counted at least ten times. V and J are TRBV4-3 and TRBJ1-2; D is possibly TRBD1 (5 bases). V lost 5 bases to trimming and J lost 3 bases, with 16 bases between them. CDR1 LGHNA and CDR2 YSLEER come from the germline V gene. The CDR3 is made up of 15 amino acids. The CDR3 region has the DNA TGCGCCAGCAGCTCCGTGAGGGGAAGACACTATGGCTACACCTTC. Its protein is CASSSVRGRHYGYTF.

This clonotype was detected many times. The chain is built from TRBV6-2 or TRBV6-3 and TRBJ2-2; D is unclear. The germline V gene encodes CDR1 MNHEY and CDR2 SVGEGT. Deletions cut 6 bases from V and 3 bases from J, with 8 bases between. The CDR3 totals 13 residues. The CDR3 here is CASSPSHTGELFF. The CDR3 DNA follows: TGTGCCAGCAGCCCAAGCCACACCGGGGAGCTGTTTTTT.

This clonotype was observed a handful of times. This chain joins TRBV7-9 and TRBJ2-3, with D uncertain. Trimming pared 8 bases from V and 5 bases from J, leaving 11 bases between. Germline V CDR1 and CDR2: SEHNR, FQNEAQ (reference sequence). This CDR3 region has 12 residues. Written as DNA, the CDR3 is TGTGCCAGCGGGGTTACGGAAGATACGCAGTATTTT. Translated: CASGVTEDTQYF.

This clonotype occurred many times. The V and J genes are TRBV15 and TRBJ1-5; D possibly corresponds to TRBD1 (5 bases). The CDR3 loop spans 17 amino acids. The V and J ends lost 0 bases and 6 bases respectively, with 18 bases between them. CDR1 is LNHNV, CDR2 YYDKDF, per germline (reference sequence). CDR3 residues: CATSRDGADTSVQPQHF. Written as DNA, the CDR3 is TGTGCCACCAGCAGAGATGGGGCCGACACTAGTGTTCAGCCCCAGCATTTT.

There are many counts of this clonotype. The V call is TRBV20-1, the J call TRBJ2-7; D may be TRBD1 (5 bases). Germline assignment: CDR1 DFQATT and CDR2 SNEGSKA (reference sequence). The V gene lost 0 bases and the J gene lost 0 bases, with 9 bases spanning the gap. This CDR3 is 14 amino acids long. DNA of the CDR3: TGCAGTGCTAGAGATCGAAGGGGCTCCTACGAGCAGTACTTC. Translating it yields CSARDRRGSYEQYF.

The V and J genes are TRBV29-1 and TRBJ2-1; perhaps TRBD2 as D (5 bases). There are 12 residues in the CDR3. From germline, CDR1 is SQVTM and CDR2 ANQGSEA. V was clipped by 6 bases and J by 5 bases, with 11 bases between them. CDR3 in amino acids: CSVWERNNEQFF. The CDR3 coding sequence is TGCAGCGTATGGGAGCGGAACAATGAGCAGTTCTTC.

This clonotype was counted at least ten times. V and J are TRBV12-3 or TRBV12-4 and TRBJ2-7; TRBD2 matches 8 bases. V shed 2 bases and J 7 bases; nucleotides not matched to a gene: 7. The CDR3 length is 14 residues. CDR3 sequence (DNA): TGTGCCAGCAGTTTACGGCTACGGGGGGGGGAGCAGTACTTC. Translated: CASSLRLRGGEQYF.

This clonotype was picked up many times. The rearrangement joins TRBV6-2 or TRBV6-3 to TRBJ2-2; D uncertain. Trimming cost V 5 bases and J 3 bases, with 7 bases left between them. Germline loops: CDR1 MNHEY, CDR2 SVGEGT. This CDR3 comprises 13 residues. CDR3 sequence (DNA): TGTGCCAGCAGTCGGGCCTACACCGGGGAGCTGTTTTTT. Its translation is CASSRAYTGELFF.

V is TRBV18 and J is TRBJ1-4; D call uncertain. V gave up 2 bases and J gave up 8 bases, with 9 bases separating them. Germline CDR1 and CDR2: KGHSH and LQKENI. The CDR3 contains 13 residues. The CDR3, as DNA: TGTGCCAGCTCACCAGACCGGCCCGAAAAACTGTTTTTT. Its translation is CASSPDRPEKLFF.

This clonotype was observed many times. DNA for the CDR3: TGCGCCAGCAGCCAAGATCGGGTCGGACATAGCACAGATACGCAGTATTTT. It is translated as CASSQDRVGHSTDTQYF. This chain connects TRBV4-3 to TRBJ2-3; possibly TRBD1 for D (5 bases). Between the trimmed V and J ends, which lost 0 bases and 0 bases, there was a span of 13 bases. CDR3 length equals 17 residues. CDR1 is LGHNA and CDR2 is YSLEER in the germline V gene.

In this sample, this clonotype turned up many times. The chain is built from TRBV6-5 and TRBJ2-7; D may correspond to TRBD1 or TRBD2 (5 bases each). The CDR3 runs to 14 residues. Germline lookup yields CDR1 MNHEY and CDR2 SVGAGI. V lost 6 bases, J lost 2 bases, and 14 bases lay in between. This CDR3 is CASRFSGTTYEQYF. CDR3 nucleotide sequence: TGTGCCAGCAGATTCTCCGGGACCACCTACGAGCAGTACTTC.

The table lists this clonotype with many counts. The rearrangement joins TRBV6-5 to TRBJ2-6, with 9 bases aligning to TRBD2. The CDR3 covers 18 residues. J lost 0 bases, V lost 4 bases, and 7 bases had no gene match. CDR1 and CDR2 from the germline V gene are MNHEY and SVGAGI. The CDR3 is CASSSGLARSSGANVLTF. The CDR3 nucleotides read TGTGCCAGCAGTTCCGGACTAGCGCGTAGCTCTGGGGCCAACGTCCTGACTTTC.

This clonotype was recorded many times. CDR3 region: CSASGPGWSYNEQFF. CDR3 coding DNA: TGCAGTGCTAGTGGGCCGGGGTGGTCCTACAATGAGCAGTTCTTC. The V gene is TRBV20-1, the J gene TRBJ2-1, with a tentative D call TRBD2 (5 bases). This CDR3 region has 15 residues. The V end was cut by 3 bases, the J end by 1 base, with 13 bases between. Germline lookup yields CDR1 DFQATT and CDR2 SNEGSKA (reference sequence).

CDR3 bases: TGTGCCAGCAGCCTGAAGTTGGGAGGGCCCCAGCATTTT. This translates into CASSLKLGGPQHF. The V and J genes are TRBV7-9 and TRBJ1-5, with no clear D. Germline CDR1 and CDR2: SEHNR and FQNEAQ (reference sequence). V was cut by 5 bases and J by 9 bases, with 14 bases left in between. The CDR3 is made up of 13 amino acids.

V and J are TRBV5-1 and TRBJ2-1; 9 bases align to TRBD2. The V segment lost 2 bases and the J segment 8 bases; nucleotides outside the gene matches: 14. The CDR3 sequence is 17 residues long. Germline V gives CDR1 SGHRS, CDR2 YFSETQ. The CDR3 loop is CASSFIFPGTSSYEQFF. The CDR3 nucleotides read TGCGCCAGCAGCTTCATATTCCCCGGGACTAGCAGTTATGAGCAGTTCTTC.

This clonotype was seen repeatedly, ten times or more. The chain is built from TRBV20-1 and TRBJ1-2; a possible D gene is TRBD1 (5 bases). This CDR3 has 17 residues. V lost 6 bases and J lost 0, with 23 bases in between. Germline V CDR1 and CDR2: DFQATT, SNEGSKA (reference sequence). CDR3 coding DNA: TGCAGTGCCAAGAACCGGGACCGCTTCTTATCTAACTATGGCTACACCTTC. It codes for CSAKNRDRFLSNYGYTF.